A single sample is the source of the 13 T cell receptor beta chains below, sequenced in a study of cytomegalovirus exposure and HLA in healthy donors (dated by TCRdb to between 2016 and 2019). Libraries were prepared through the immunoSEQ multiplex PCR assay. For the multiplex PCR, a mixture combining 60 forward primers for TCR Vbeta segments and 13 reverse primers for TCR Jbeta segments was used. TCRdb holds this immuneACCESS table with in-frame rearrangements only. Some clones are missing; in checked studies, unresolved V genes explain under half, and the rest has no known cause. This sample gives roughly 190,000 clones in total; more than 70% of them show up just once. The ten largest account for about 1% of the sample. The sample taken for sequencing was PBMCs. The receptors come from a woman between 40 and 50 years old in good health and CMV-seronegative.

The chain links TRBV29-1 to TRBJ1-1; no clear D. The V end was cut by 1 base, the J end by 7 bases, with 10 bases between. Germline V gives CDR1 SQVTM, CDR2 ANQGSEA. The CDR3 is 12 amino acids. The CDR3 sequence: CSVEVGRYEAFF. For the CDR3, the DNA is TGCAGCGTTGAAGTTGGGCGATATGAAGCTTTCTTT.

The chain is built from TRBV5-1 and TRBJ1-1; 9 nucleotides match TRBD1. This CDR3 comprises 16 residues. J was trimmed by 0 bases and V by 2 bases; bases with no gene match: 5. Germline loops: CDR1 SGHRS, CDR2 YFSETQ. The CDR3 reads CASSFPGQGMNTEAFF. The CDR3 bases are TGCGCCAGCAGCTTCCCGGGACAGGGTATGAACACTGAAGCTTTCTTT. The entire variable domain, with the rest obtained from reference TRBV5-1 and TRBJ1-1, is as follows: KAGVTQTPRYLIKTRGQQVTLSCSPISGHRSVSWYQQTPGQGLQFLFEYFSETQRNKGNFPGRFSGRQFSNSRSEMNVSTLELGDSALYLCASSFPGQGMNTEAFFGQGTRLTVV.

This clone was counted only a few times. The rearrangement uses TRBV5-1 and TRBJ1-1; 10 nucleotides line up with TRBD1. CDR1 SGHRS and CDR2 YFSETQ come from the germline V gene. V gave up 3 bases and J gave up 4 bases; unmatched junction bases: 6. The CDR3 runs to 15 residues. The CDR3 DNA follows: TGCGCCAGCAGCTACGCGGGACAGGGGACCACTGAAGCTTTCTTT. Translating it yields CASSYAGQGTTEAFF. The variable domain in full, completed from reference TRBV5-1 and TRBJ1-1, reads KAGVTQTPRYLIKTRGQQVTLSCSPISGHRSVSWYQQTPGQGLQFLFEYFSETQRNKGNFPGRFSGRQFSNSRSEMNVSTLELGDSALYLCASSYAGQGTTEAFFGQGTRLTVV.

Here the CDR3 reads CASSFSVNNEQFF. CDR3 nucleotide sequence: TGTGCCAGCAGCTTTTCGGTCAACAATGAGCAGTTCTTC. The chain employs TRBV7-2 and TRBJ2-1; the D is unclear. Trimming shortened V by 3 bases and J by 5 bases, and 8 bases separated the two germline ends. Germline V gives CDR1 SGHTA, CDR2 FQGNSA. There are 13 residues in the CDR3. The whole variable domain, remainder taken from reference TRBV7-2 and TRBJ2-1, is GAGVSQSPSNKVTEKGKDVELRCDPISGHTALYWYRQSLGQGLEFLIYFQGNSAPDKSGLPSDRFSAERTGGSVSTLTIQRTQQEDSAVYLCASSFSVNNEQFFGPGTRLTVL.

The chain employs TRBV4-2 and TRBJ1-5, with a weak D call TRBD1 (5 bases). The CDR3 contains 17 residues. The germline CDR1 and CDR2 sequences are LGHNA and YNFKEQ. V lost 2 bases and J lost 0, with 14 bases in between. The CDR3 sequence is CASSQKPRDYSNQPQHF. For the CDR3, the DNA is TGTGCCAGCAGCCAAAAACCCAGGGATTATAGCAATCAGCCCCAGCATTTT.

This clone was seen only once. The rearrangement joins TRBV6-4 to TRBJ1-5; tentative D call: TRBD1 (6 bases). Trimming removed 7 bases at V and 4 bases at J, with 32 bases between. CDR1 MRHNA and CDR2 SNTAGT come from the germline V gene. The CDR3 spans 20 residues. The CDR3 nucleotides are TGTGCCAGCACCTCTTCTTTGAGGGGACACCTCAAAGGGCCAAATCAGCCCCAGCATTTT. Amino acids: CASTSSLRGHLKGPNQPQHF.

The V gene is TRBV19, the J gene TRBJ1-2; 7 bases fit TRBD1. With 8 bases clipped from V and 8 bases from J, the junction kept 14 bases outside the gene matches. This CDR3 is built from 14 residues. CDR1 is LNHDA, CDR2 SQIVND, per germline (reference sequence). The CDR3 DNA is TGTGCCAGTCACTCTTCTGACAGGGTCTGGGGCTACACCTTC. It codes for CASHSSDRVWGYTF.

The CDR3 spells CACHRGNSPLHF. CDR3 nucleotides: TGTGCCTGCCACAGGGGTAATTCACCCCTCCACTTT. The genes are TRBV30 and TRBJ1-6, with 7 positions matching TRBD1. Germline CDR1 reads GTSNPN; CDR2 reads SVGIG (reference sequence). The CDR3 loop spans 12 amino acids. V lost 6 bases and J lost 6; bases outside the gene matches: 2.

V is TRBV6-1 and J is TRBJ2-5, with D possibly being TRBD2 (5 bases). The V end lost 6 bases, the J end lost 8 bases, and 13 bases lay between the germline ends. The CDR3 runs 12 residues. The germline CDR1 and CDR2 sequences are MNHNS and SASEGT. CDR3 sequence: CASSSRGVTQYF. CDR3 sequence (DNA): TGTGCCAGCAGCTCCCGGGGTGTTACCCAGTACTTC.

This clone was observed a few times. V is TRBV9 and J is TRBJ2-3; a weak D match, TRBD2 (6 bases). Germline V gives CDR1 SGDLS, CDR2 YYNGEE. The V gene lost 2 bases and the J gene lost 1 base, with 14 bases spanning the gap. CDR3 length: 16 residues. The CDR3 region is CASSVGPSDRTDTQYF. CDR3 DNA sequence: TGTGCCAGCAGCGTTGGTCCTAGCGACCGCACAGATACGCAGTATTTT.

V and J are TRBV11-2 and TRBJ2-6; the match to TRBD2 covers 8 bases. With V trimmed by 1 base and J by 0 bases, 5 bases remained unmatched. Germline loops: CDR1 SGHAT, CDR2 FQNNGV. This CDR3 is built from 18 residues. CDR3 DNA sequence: TGTGCCAGCAGCTTAGTCACGGGAGGGTACTCTGGGGCCAACGTCCTGACTTTC. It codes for CASSLVTGGYSGANVLTF.

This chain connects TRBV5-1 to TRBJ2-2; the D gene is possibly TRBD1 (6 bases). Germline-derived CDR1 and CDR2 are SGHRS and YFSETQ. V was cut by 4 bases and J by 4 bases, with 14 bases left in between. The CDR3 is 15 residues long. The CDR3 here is CASSLRGSRTGELFF. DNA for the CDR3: TGCGCCAGCAGCCTCAGGGGTTCGCGCACCGGGGAGCTGTTTTTT. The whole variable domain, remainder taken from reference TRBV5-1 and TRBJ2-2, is KAGVTQTPRYLIKTRGQQVTLSCSPISGHRSVSWYQQTPGQGLQFLFEYFSETQRNKGNFPGRFSGRQFSNSRSEMNVSTLELGDSALYLCASSLRGSRTGELFFGEGSRLTVL.

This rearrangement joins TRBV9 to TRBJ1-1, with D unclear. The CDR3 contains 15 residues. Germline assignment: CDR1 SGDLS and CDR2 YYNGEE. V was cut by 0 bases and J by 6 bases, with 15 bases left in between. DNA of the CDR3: TGTGCCAGCAGCGTAGGAGGACTGGGTTCCCCTGAAGCTTTCTTT. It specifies CASSVGGLGSPEAFF.